The clone carrying this T cell receptor beta chain was seen at least ten times. The target antigen is unknown. Using RNA transcripts as the source, TCR beta CDR3 regions were amplified. Primed by the HTBI set, a first-round RT-PCR was run on the TCR CDR3. MiXCR, applied by TCRdb to the multiplex PCR reads, yields one record per CDR3 protein. Altogether under 450,000 distinct CDR3 sequences are present, about 13% being singletons, with the ten largest covering around 20%. This record belongs to a study of T cells in Graves' hyperthyroidism and ophthalmopathy. Germline values: CDR1 SQVTM, CDR2 ANQGSEA. CDR3 length: 10 amino acids. Deletions cut 4 bases from V and 1 base from J, with 0 bases between. General study findings and limits: Stable hyperthyroidism was told apart from ophthalmopathy by a model built on 13 V-J features.

This chain uses TRBV29-1 with TRBJ2-3, with D uncertain. This receptor was obtained from a man aged 25 to 40 with Graves' hyperthyroidism that later progressed to Graves' ophthalmopathy. The specimen sequenced was blood. CDR3 in amino acids: CSVGTDTQYF. The CDR3 coding sequence is TGCAGCGTTGGCACAGATACGCAGTATTTT.